The 21 T cell receptor beta chains given below trace back to one sample, sequenced in a study of blood T cell repertoires in COVID-19. TCRdb's table, derived via immunoSEQ multiplex PCR, lists solely in-frame clones and lacks some. The table includes roughly 46,000 clones, 85% to 90% detected once. Sequenced sample: PBMCs or T cells enriched from blood (not recorded which). Source of these receptors: a woman aged 50 to 60 who had recovered from COVID-19.

This sequence joins TRBV5-4 and TRBJ1-1, with D possibly matching TRBD1 (6 bases). The V gene lost 1 base and the J gene lost 1 base, with 14 bases spanning the gap. Germline CDR1 is SGHNT and CDR2 is YYREEE (reference sequence). The CDR3 length is 16 residues. This CDR3 is CASSLPPGVENTEAFF. The DNA for the CDR3 is TGTGCCAGCAGCTTGCCGCCAGGGGTTGAGAACACTGAAGCTTTCTTT.

In regard to this clone: Additional DNA sequences in this sample encode the identical CDR3. The CDR3 region is CASSGGTGSYSNQPQHF. The DNA for the CDR3 is TGTGCCAGCAGCGGGGGGACAGGGAGTTATAGCAATCAGCCCCAGCATTTT. The chain is built from TRBV5-5 and TRBJ1-5, with 9 bases aligning to TRBD1. V dropped 4 bases and J dropped 0; count of bases not matched to a gene: 8. Looked up from germline, CDR1 is SGHKS and CDR2 is YYEKEE (reference sequence). This CDR3 spans 17 amino acids.

The chain employs TRBV5-1 and TRBJ2-6; TRBD2 is a possible D gene (5 bases). The CDR3 consists of 15 residues. V was trimmed by 4 bases and J by 1 base, leaving 9 bases between them. CDR1 and CDR2 from the germline V gene are SGHRS and YFSETQ. DNA for the CDR3: TGCGCCAGCAGCGACGGGATGTCTGGGGCCAACGTCCTGACTTTC. Translation: CASSDGMSGANVLTF.

This clone was seen a single time. The chain is built from TRBV4-2 and TRBJ1-2; 7 bases line up with TRBD1. Germline-derived CDR1 and CDR2 are LGHNA and YNFKEQ. With 1 base clipped from V and 4 bases from J, the junction kept 6 bases outside the gene matches. The CDR3 spans 15 residues. The CDR3 DNA follows: TGTGCCAGCAGCCAAGGGCGCGGGACAGCCTATGGCTACACCTTC. Amino acids: CASSQGRGTAYGYTF.

V gene TRBV2 combines with J gene TRBJ1-6; 7 nucleotides line up with TRBD1. This CDR3 region has 15 residues. The germline V gene has CDR1 SNHLY and CDR2 FYNNEI. The V and J ends lost 8 bases and 7 bases, in that order; junction bases with no gene match: 11. The CDR3 sequence: CASSKEGGGNSPLHF. For the CDR3, the DNA is TGTGCCAGCTCGAAAGAAGGGGGCGGCAATTCACCCCTCCACTTT.

The V and J genes are TRBV5-8 and TRBJ2-7, with a tentative D call TRBD1 (5 bases). The ends were cut back, 4 bases at V and 0 bases at J, with 8 bases in the middle. The V gene's germline CDR1 is SGHTS and CDR2 YDEGEE. There are 13 residues in the CDR3. The CDR3 DNA is TGTGCCAGCAGCAGGGGCGTCTCCTACGAGCAGTACTTC. This sequence encodes CASSRGVSYEQYF.

In DNA, the CDR3 is TGTGCCACCCTAGATACTGGGGCCAACGTCCTGACTTTC. Encoded protein: CATLDTGANVLTF. V gene TRBV28 combines with J gene TRBJ2-6; D gene unclear. Trimming cost V 10 bases and J 2 bases, with 9 bases left between them. Germline V lookup: CDR1 MDHEN, CDR2 SYDVKM. There are 13 residues in the CDR3.

The V and J genes are TRBV16 and TRBJ1-2, with a weak D call TRBD1 (5 bases). Germline CDR1 and CDR2: KGHSY and FQNENV. The ends were cut back, 0 bases at V and 4 bases at J, with 9 bases in the middle. CDR3 length: 14 residues. CDR3 amino acids: CASSQSGGTYGYTF. The CDR3 DNA is TGTGCCAGCAGCCAATCCGGGGGGACCTATGGCTACACCTTC.

The rearrangement joins TRBV6-2 or TRBV6-3 to TRBJ1-2; no clear D. CDR3 length: 14 residues. CDR1 and CDR2 from the germline V gene are MNHEY and SVGEGT. Trimming removed 6 bases at V and 6 bases at J, with 17 bases between. CDR3 coding DNA: TGTGCCAGCAGCCACCGACAAGTCTGGGATGGCTACACCTTC. It translates to CASSHRQVWDGYTF.

This clone has more than one count but fewer than ten. The chain recombines TRBV2 with TRBJ2-7; possible D gene TRBD1, 5 bases. This CDR3 comprises 15 residues. Between the trimmed V and J ends, which lost 5 bases and 0 bases, there was a span of 14 bases. Germline V gene sequence: CDR1 SNHLY, CDR2 FYNNEI. The CDR3 region has the DNA TGTGCCAGCAGTTCCCAGGACAAGAACTCCTACGAGCAGTACTTC. Translating gives CASSSQDKNSYEQYF.

This sequence joins TRBV11-2 and TRBJ2-1, with 7 bases that match TRBD2. The V gene end was trimmed by 1 base and the J gene end by 4 bases; junction bases not matched to a gene: 13. In germline, CDR1 is SGHAT, CDR2 FQNNGV. The CDR3 spans 18 residues. The DNA of the CDR3 is TGTGCCAGCAGCTTAGGGGTCCCCTGGGTTAGCGGGTACAATGAGCAGTTCTTC. It yields the protein CASSLGVPWVSGYNEQFF.

This CDR3 reads CASSSPTGGRMTDTQYF. The CDR3 coding sequence is TGTGCCAGCAGCTCACCTACGGGGGGGAGGATGACAGATACGCAGTATTTT. V gene TRBV5-8 combines with J gene TRBJ2-3; 8 nucleotides match TRBD2. The CDR3 extends over 17 amino acids. Per germline, CDR1 SGHTS and CDR2 YDEGEE. V lost 3 bases and J lost 3; bases outside the gene matches: 12.

As regards this clone: Germline is not matched at one junction end, which may reflect a read error. The rearrangement links TRBV3-1 (or the pseudogene TRBV3-2) to TRBJ1-2; the D gene is possibly TRBD1 (5 bases). Germline-derived CDR1 and CDR2 are LGHDT and YNNKEL (reference sequence). The CDR3 contains 14 residues. Here the CDR3 reads CATSGGGAKYGYTF. For the CDR3, the DNA is TGTGCCACCTCGGGTGGAGGGGCTAAGTATGGCTACACCTTC.

The chain has TRBV28 and TRBJ1-4; possible D gene TRBD1, 5 bases. Trimming left V 6 bases short and J 8 bases short, with 13 bases between. From germline, CDR1 is MDHEN and CDR2 SYDVKM. The CDR3 covers 13 residues. In nucleotides, the CDR3 is TGTGCCAGCAGGGACACCCTTAACGAAAAACTGTTTTTT. Protein product: CASRDTLNEKLFF.

The chain combines TRBV29-1 with TRBJ2-7; 11 nucleotides align to TRBD2. Germline V CDR1 and CDR2: SQVTM, ANQGSEA. The CDR3 contains 18 residues. The ends lost 5 bases at V and 6 bases at J; junction bases unmatched: 21. CDR3 sequence reads: CSVQYLPRVIAGGAEQYF. CDR3 DNA sequence: TGCAGCGTTCAATACCTCCCGCGGGTGATAGCGGGAGGGGCCGAGCAGTACTTC.

This sequence joins TRBV6-2 or TRBV6-3 and TRBJ1-5; D possibly corresponds to TRBD1 (5 bases). Germline V gene lookup returns CDR1 MNHEY and CDR2 SVGEGT. The V end was cut by 0 bases, the J end by 6 bases, with 9 bases between. The CDR3 has 14 amino acids. CDR3 nucleotide sequence: TGTGCCAGCAGTTACTCGATCAGGGCTCAGCCCCAGCATTTT. Translating gives CASSYSIRAQPQHF.

The chain links TRBV7-2 to TRBJ2-1; 10 bases are a match to TRBD1. Germline V CDR1 and CDR2: SGHTA, FQGNSA. After removal of 6 bases from V and 7 bases from J, the junction contained 6 bases not matched to a gene. This CDR3 has 14 residues. The DNA for the CDR3 is TGTGCCAGCAGGAATCCGGGACAGGGGAATGAGCAGTTCTTC. Translating it yields CASRNPGQGNEQFF. Full variable domain (outside the CDR3, taken from reference TRBV7-2 and TRBJ2-1): GAGVSQSPSNKVTEKGKDVELRCDPISGHTALYWYRQSLGQGLEFLIYFQGNSAPDKSGLPSDRFSAERTGGSVSTLTIQRTQQEDSAVYLCASRNPGQGNEQFFGPGTRLTVL.

The chain is built from TRBV23-1 and TRBJ1-2; 10 bases align to TRBD1. TRBV23-1 is an open reading frame, and its role is uncertain. The CDR3 is made up of 17 amino acids. Trimming at V came to 0 bases and at J to 2 bases, leaving 6 bases not matched to a gene. The CDR3 nucleotides are TGCGCCAGCAGTCAATCCGACAGGGGGCGAAAGAACTATGGCTACACCTTC. Translating gives CASSQSDRGRKNYGYTF.

The rearrangement joins TRBV7-2 to TRBJ1-6; D may be TRBD1 (5 bases). CDR1 and CDR2 (germline): SGHTA, FQGNSA. Trimming left V 1 base short and J 9 bases short, with 13 bases between. The CDR3 runs to 15 residues. The CDR3 here is CASSLDGGGGSPLHF. Written as DNA, the CDR3 is TGTGCCAGCAGCTTAGATGGGGGGGGAGGTTCACCCCTCCACTTT. Full variable domain (missing parts from reference TRBV7-2 and TRBJ1-6): GAGVSQSPSNKVTEKGKDVELRCDPISGHTALYWYRQSLGQGLEFLIYFQGNSAPDKSGLPSDRFSAERTGGSVSTLTIQRTQQEDSAVYLCASSLDGGGGSPLHFGNGTRLTVT.

The J gene is TRBJ2-6, the V gene TRBV28; TRBD1 aligns across 8 bases. Germline V CDR1 and CDR2: MDHEN, SYDVKM. This CDR3 has 15 amino acids. V was clipped by 8 bases and J by 2 bases; unmatched bases: 5. The CDR3 nucleotides are TGTGCCAGCGGACAGGGAGGTGCTGGGGCCAACGTCCTGACTTTC. Its protein product is CASGQGGAGANVLTF.

The chain recombines TRBV7-9 with TRBJ1-1; possible D gene TRBD1, 6 bases. The germline CDR1 and CDR2 sequences are SEHNR and FQNEAQ (reference sequence). The CDR3 runs to 14 residues. V lost 2 bases and J 5 bases, leaving 12 bases between the germline ends. CDR3 in amino acids: CASSLNQGQTEAFF. In nucleotides, the CDR3 is TGTGCCAGCAGCTTAAACCAGGGACAAACTGAAGCTTTCTTT.